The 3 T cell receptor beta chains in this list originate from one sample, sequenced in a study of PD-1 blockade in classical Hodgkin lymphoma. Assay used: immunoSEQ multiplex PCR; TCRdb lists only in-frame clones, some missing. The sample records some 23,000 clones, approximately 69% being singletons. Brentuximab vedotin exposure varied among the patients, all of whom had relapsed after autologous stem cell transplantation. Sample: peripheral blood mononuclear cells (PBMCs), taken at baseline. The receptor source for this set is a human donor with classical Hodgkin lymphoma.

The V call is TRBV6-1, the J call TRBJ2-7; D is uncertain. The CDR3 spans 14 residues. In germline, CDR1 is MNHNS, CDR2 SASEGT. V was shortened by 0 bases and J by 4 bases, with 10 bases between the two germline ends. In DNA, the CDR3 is TGTGCCAGCAGTGAAGCGCATGATAATTACGAGCAGTACTTC. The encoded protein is CASSEAHDNYEQYF.

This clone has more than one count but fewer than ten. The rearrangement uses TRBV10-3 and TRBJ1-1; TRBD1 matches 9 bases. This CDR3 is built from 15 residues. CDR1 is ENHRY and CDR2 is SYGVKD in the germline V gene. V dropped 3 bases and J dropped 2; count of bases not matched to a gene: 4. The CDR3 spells CAISDATGGNTEAFF. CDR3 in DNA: TGTGCCATCAGTGATGCGACAGGGGGAAACACTGAAGCTTTCTTT.

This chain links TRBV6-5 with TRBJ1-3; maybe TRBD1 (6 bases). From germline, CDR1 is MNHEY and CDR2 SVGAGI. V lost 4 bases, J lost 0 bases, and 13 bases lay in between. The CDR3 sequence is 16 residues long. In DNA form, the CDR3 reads TGTGCCAGCAGTTGGGGACACCCGAGCTCTGGAAACACCATATATTTT. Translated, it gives CASSWGHPSSGNTIYF.